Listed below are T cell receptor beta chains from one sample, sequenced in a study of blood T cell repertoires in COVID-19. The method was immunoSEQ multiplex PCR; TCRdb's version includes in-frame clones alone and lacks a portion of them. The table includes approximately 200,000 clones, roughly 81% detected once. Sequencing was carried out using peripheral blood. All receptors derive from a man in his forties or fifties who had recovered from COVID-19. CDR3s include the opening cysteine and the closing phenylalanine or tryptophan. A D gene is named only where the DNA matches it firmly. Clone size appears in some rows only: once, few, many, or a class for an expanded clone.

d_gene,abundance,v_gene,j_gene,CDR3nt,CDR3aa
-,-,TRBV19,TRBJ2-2,TGTGCCAGTAGTTGGGGGGACACCGGGGAGCTGTTTTTT,CASSWGDTGELFF
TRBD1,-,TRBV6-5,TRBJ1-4,TGTGCCAGCAGAAGACAGGGAGTTGAAAAACTGTTTTTT,CASRRQGVEKLFF
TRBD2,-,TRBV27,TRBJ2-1,TGTGCCAGCAGTTATGGTTACCGGGACTACCGTGACAATGAGCAGTTCTTC,CASSYGYRDYRDNEQFF
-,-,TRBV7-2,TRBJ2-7,TGTGCCAGCAGCCCCAACCTAGCGCCATACGAGCAGTACTTC,CASSPNLAPYEQYF
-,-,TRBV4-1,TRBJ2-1,TGCGCCAGCAGCCAAGGGGCCCTGGACAGAACTAGCTCCTACAATGAGCAGTTCTTC,CASSQGALDRTSSYNEQFF
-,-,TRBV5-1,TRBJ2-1,TGCGCCAGCAGCGCGTCGGGGGATGAGCAGTTCTTC,CASSASGDEQFF
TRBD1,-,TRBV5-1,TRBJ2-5,TGCGCCAGCAGCTTGGGACAGGGCGGGGAGACCCAGTACTTC,CASSLGQGGETQYF
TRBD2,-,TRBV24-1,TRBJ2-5,TGTGCCACCAGTGACCTGGGGCGGGAGGAGACCCAGTACTTC,CATSDLGREETQYF
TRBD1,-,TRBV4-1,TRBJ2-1,TGCGCCAGCAGACAGGGGGGCTCCTACAATGAGCAGTTCTTC,CASRQGGSYNEQFF
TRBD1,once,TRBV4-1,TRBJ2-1,TGCGCCAGCAGCCAAGGTACAGGGGGTAATGAGCAGTTCTTC,CASSQGTGGNEQFF
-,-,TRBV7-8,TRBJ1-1,TGTGCCAGCAGCCACCGAGCCCCCGTTGGGAACACTGAAGCTTTCTTT,CASSHRAPVGNTEAFF
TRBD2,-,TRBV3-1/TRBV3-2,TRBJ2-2,TGTGCCAGCAGCCGGGGACTAGCGGGAGGGCCCCGGGAGCTGTTTTTT,CASSRGLAGGPRELFF
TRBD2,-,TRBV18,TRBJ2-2,TGTGCCAGCTCACCTACTAGCGGGAGTCGCACCGGGGAGCTGTTTTTT,CASSPTSGSRTGELFF
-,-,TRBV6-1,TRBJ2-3,TGTGCCAGCAGTGAAGCCAGATTAGATACGCAGTATTTT,CASSEARLDTQYF
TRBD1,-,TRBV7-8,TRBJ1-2,TGTGCCAGCAGCTCCCCGGCCAGGGGGGCTAACTATGGCTACACCTTC,CASSSPARGANYGYTF
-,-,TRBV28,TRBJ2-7,TGTGCCACCGATACTAACACCCAGTACGAGCAGTACTTC,CATDTNTQYEQYF
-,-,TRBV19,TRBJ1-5,TGTGCCACGGGGCCCGGGGGGGTAACACAGCCCCAGCATTTT,CATGPGGVTQPQHF
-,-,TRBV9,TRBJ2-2,TGTGCCAGCAGCGTAGCAGGCTTAGCGGTTAACACCGGGGAGCTGTTTTTT,CASSVAGLAVNTGELFF
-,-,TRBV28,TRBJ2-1,TGTGCCAGCAGTTCTCAGGCCAGGGTCCATGAGCAGTTCTTC,CASSSQARVHEQFF
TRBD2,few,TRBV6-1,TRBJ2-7,TGTGCCAGCAGTGACAGTCACGGGGACTACTACGAGCAGTACTTC,CASSDSHGDYYEQYF
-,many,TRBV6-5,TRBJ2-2,TGTGCCAGCAGTAGATCATCGGACACCGGGGAGCTGTTTTTT,CASSRSSDTGELFF
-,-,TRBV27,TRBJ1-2,TGTGCCAGCAGTCCCCGTGCAGTCGCTAACTATGGCTACACCTTC,CASSPRAVANYGYTF
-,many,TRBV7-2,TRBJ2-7,TGTGCCAGCAGCTTAGGACAGGATATTTCCTACGAGCAGTACTTC,CASSLGQDISYEQYF
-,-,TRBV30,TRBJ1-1,TGTGCCTGGAGTGTTAAACGGCTAGCGAACACTGAAGCTTTCTTT,CAWSVKRLANTEAFF
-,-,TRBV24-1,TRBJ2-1,TGTGCCACCAGTGATCCCCTCTCCTACAATGAGCAGTTCTTC,CATSDPLSYNEQFF
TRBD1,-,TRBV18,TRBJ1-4,TGTGCCAGCTCACTGGGGACAGAAGGTGAAAAACTGTTTTTT,CASSLGTEGEKLFF
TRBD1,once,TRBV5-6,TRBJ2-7,TGTGCCAGCAGCTTGGCCATGGGGGACAGGGGGCCCCTCGAGCAGTACTTC,CASSLAMGDRGPLEQYF
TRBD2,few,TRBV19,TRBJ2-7,TGTGCCAGTAGTAAGGGAGGGGTTCCCTACGAGCAGTACTTC,CASSKGGVPYEQYF
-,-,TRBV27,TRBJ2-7,TGTGCCAGCAGTTTCCTAGCCAGTAGGGACGAGCAGTACTTC,CASSFLASRDEQYF
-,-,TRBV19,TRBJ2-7,TGTGCCAGTAGTATAGAAGGCGGCGCCTACGAGCAGTACTTC,CASSIEGGAYEQYF
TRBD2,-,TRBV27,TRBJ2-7,TGTGCCAGCAGGCGTACCGGGACTAGCGGGACCTACGAGCAGTACTTC,CASRRTGTSGTYEQYF
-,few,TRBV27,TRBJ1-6,TGTGCCAGCAGTCGTACGGGTACTTCACCCCTCCACTTT,CASSRTGTSPLHF
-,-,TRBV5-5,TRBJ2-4,TGTGCCAGCAGACCTTTATCGGCAGGGAACATTCAGTACTTC,CASRPLSAGNIQYF